The subject of this entry is one T cell receptor beta chain. This clonotype appeared many times. No cognate antigen has been identified for it. No clone much larger than this one lies a single base away; base qualities are absent. Donors were 39 systemically healthy Caucasian individuals from Russia aged 6 to 90 years. Roughly 10 milliliters of peripheral blood were collected from each donor into EDTA-treated Vacutainer tubes. Ficoll-Paque density-gradient centrifugation was used to isolate PBMCs, with at least 6.5 million per sample. Trizol reagent was used to extract total RNA from the PBMCs, yielding at least 5 micrograms per sample. For every donor, an aliquot of PBMCs went through flow cytometry to measure the percentages of naive CD45RAhigh/CD27high T cells. The sample is drawn from a study of blood T cells in healthy people across ages (dated by TCRdb to the mid-2010s). Background for the entire study: Template switching captured roughly one uniquely barcoded TCR beta cDNA molecule per two T cells in model experiments. The study measured age-related changes in TCR beta repertoire diversity using deep sequencing normalized with unique cDNA molecular identifiers. Donors were grouped into four age groups: young (average approximately 15 years), middle-aged (less than 40), aged (around 62) and long-lived (approximately 78). To avoid experimental bias, donors of different ages were randomly spread across the sequencing lanes. The study analyzed two additional independent replicas of 1 million unique cDNA reads from the same blood draw for two donors, one aged 18 to 30 and one aged 80 or older. General study outcomes and caveats: There was a strong correlation between observed TCR beta diversity and the percentage of naive T cells measured by flow cytometry. The long-lived group showed more naive CD4+ T cells, fewer expanded clones and increased TCR diversity than the aged group, suggesting age selection. Because the CMV infection status of the donors was unknown, age-related changes in expanded clonotypes may potentially have been confounded. Observed TCR beta diversity per million T cells fell roughly linearly with age, and a significant reduction was already apparent by age roughly 40. Since profiling was done on bulk unsorted PBMCs, naive and antigen-experienced compartments could not be conclusively compared. Estimates of total diversity based on one million sequenced T cells were regarded as lower bounds and as underestimates.

The V end loses 5 bases and the J end loses 0 bases, and a stretch of 9 bases separates them. The CDR3 starts with the cysteine, ends with the phenylalanine, and has 14 residues. The CDR3 DNA has 42 bases and is translated from base 1. From a lookup of the germline V gene, CDR1 and CDR2 are SGHTA and FQGNSA. The library relied on 5' RACE. The sequencer was an Illumina HiSeq 2500. A second PCR of about 6 to 11 cycles was run with a J-beta primer mix and a sample-barcoded 5' primer. A template-switch 5' adaptor carrying 12 random nucleotides introduced a unique molecular identifier onto each TCR beta cDNA molecule. Each sample yielded at least 3 million CDR3-containing paired-end reads. First-strand cDNA synthesis was performed from all RNA using the Mint cDNA synthesis kit, with priming by a TRBC-specific oligonucleotide. After uracil-DNA glycosylase treatment, a first 18-cycle PCR used universal primers M1SS and BC2_uni_R on all cDNA. In the paper's pipeline: For normalization, 1 million high-quality reads, each with a distinct molecular identifier, were randomly selected from each sample. Reads sharing molecular identifiers were discarded rather than binned into consensus sequences. MiTCR, set to a Q25 quality threshold and the strictest error-elimination algorithm, was used for CDR3 identification, clonotype clustering and error correction. Lower-bound total TCR beta diversity was estimated with a nonparametric unseen species model using Euler transformation. TCRdb ran its own pipeline on the public reads, namely fastp trimming at Q25 and MiXCR clone calling, and kept in-frame beta chains. All rows with the same CDR3 protein become a single entry with the most common DNA and genes. The V and J calls, along with clone size, are taken from TCRdb and not from the paper's own processing. This sample has about 1.4 million distinct CDR3 sequences in its table, and 55% to 75% of those were observed once. Over 5.5% of the sample comes from the top ten.

The sequenced material came from blood. The rearrangement joined TRBV7-2 to TRBJ2-3, with the D gene uncertain. This sequence originates from a man between 18 and 35 years old in good health. The DNA reads as follows: TGTGCCAGCAGCGCTATGTCTAGCACAGATACGCAGTATTTT. Its translation reads: CASSAMSSTDTQYF.